Given below is one TCR beta chain in context. The data derive from a study of T cells in localized non-small cell lung cancer. Assay: immunoSEQ multiplex PCR; the TCRdb copy retains only in-frame clones and omits some. The sample records tens of thousands of clones, around nine tenths being singletons. CDR1 and CDR2 (germline): GTSNPN, SVGIG (reference sequence). The CDR3 covers 16 residues. V was trimmed by 0 bases and J by 8 bases, leaving 21 bases between them. The rearrangement joins TRBV30 to TRBJ2-3, with TRBD2 as a possible D gene (9 bases). This receptor was taken from a man between 18 and 50 years old with stage I lung adenocarcinoma. The source was peripheral blood, collected before any cancer treatment. The CDR3 DNA reads as TGTGCCTGGAGTGTAGGTCTAGCGGGGACAGGCGGTACGCAGTATTTT. It specifies CAWSVGLAGTGGTQYF.